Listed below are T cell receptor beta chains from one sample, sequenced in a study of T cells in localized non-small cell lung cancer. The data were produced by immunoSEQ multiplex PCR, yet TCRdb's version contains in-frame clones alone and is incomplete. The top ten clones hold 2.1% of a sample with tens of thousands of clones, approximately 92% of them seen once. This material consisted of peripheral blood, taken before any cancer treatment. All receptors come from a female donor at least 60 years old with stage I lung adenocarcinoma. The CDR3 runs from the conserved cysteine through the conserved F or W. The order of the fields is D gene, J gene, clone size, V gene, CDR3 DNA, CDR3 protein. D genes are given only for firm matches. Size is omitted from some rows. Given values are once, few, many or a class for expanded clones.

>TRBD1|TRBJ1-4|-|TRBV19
TGTGCCAGTAGTATTTGGACAGGGCACGAAAAACTGTTTTTT
CASSIWTGHEKLFF
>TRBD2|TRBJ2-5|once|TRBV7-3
TGTGCCAGCAGCTTAAACGCAGCGGGGGGTTACCAAGAGACCCAGTACTTC
CASSLNAAGGYQETQYF
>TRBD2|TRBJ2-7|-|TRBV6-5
TGTGCCAGCAGGGGCGTGGGGGGGGCCTACGAGCAGTACTTC
CASRGVGGAYEQYF
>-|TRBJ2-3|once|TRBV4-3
TGCGCCAGCAGCCCCCAGCGGAGCACAGATACGCAGTATTTT
CASSPQRSTDTQYF
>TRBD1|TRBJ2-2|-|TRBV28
TGTGCCAGCAGCCTCAACACAGGGGTGGGCACCGGGGAGCTGTTTTTT
CASSLNTGVGTGELFF
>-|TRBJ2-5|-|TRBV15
TGTGCCACCAGCAGAGATTTGGGGAAGAAGTACTTC
CATSRDLGKKYF
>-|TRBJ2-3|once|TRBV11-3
TGTGCCAGCAGCAAACCGTCTAGGCCAGATACGCAGTATTTT
CASSKPSRPDTQYF
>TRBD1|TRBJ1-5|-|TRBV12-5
TGTGCTAGTGGACCCTTCGGACAGGTGAGGTGTCAGCCCCAGCATTTT
CASGPFGQVRCQPQHF
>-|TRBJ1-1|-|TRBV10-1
TGCGCCAGCAGCATCGGGCCGCCCGGGATCCCTGAAGCTTTCTTT
CASSIGPPGIPEAFF
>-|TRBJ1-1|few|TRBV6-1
TGTGCCAGCAGTGCCCTGTCTGGCGGCAGGACTGAAGCTTTCTTT
CASSALSGGRTEAFF
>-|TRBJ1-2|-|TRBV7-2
TGTGCCAGCAGCCCGGGGGGATCTAACTATGGCTACACCTTC
CASSPGGSNYGYTF
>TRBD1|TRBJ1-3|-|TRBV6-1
TGTGCCAGCAGTACAGGGGGTTACTCTGGAAACACCATATATTTT
CASSTGGYSGNTIYF
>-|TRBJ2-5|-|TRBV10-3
TGTGCCATCAGTGATGCTGAAGCGGGGTCTACAGGGCAGTACTTC
CAISDAEAGSTGQYF
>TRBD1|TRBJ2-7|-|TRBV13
TGTGCCAGCAGCTTAGCTCGGGACAGGACCTACGAGCAGTACTTC
CASSLARDRTYEQYF
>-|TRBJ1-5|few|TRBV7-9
TGTGCCAGCAGCTTAGTTGGGGGCAATCAGCCCCAGCATTTT
CASSLVGGNQPQHF